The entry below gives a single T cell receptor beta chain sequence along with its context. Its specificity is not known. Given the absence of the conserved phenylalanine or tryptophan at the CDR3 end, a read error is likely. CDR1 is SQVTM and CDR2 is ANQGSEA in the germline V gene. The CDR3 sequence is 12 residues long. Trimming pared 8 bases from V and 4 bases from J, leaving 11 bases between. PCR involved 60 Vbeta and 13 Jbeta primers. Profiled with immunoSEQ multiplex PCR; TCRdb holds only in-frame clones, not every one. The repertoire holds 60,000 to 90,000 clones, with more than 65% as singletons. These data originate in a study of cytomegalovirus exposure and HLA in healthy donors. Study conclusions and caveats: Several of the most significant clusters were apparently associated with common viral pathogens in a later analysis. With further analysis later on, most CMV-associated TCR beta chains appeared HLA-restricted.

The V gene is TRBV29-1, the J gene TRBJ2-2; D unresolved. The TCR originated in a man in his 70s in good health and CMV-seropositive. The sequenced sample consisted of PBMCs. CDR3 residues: CSSNGVTGELFV. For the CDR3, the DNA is TGCAGCTCGAATGGGGTCACCGGGGAGCTGTTTGTT.